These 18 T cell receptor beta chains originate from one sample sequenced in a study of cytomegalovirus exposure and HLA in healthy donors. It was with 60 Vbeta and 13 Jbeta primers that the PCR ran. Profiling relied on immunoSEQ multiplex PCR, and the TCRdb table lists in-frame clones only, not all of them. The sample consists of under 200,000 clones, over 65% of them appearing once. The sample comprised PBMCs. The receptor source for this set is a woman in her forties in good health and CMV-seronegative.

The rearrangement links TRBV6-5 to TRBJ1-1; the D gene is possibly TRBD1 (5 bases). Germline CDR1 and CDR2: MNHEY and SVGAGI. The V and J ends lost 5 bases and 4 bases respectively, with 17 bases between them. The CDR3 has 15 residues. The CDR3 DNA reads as TGTGCCAGCAGTCCCCTGAGGCGGAGGGGCACTGAAGCTTTCTTT. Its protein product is CASSPLRRRGTEAFF.

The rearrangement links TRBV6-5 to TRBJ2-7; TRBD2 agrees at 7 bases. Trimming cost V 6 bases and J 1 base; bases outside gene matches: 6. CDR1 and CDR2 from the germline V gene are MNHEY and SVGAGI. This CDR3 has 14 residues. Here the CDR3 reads CASREGGTSYEQYF. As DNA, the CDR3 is TGTGCCAGCAGGGAGGGAGGGACGTCCTACGAGCAGTACTTC.

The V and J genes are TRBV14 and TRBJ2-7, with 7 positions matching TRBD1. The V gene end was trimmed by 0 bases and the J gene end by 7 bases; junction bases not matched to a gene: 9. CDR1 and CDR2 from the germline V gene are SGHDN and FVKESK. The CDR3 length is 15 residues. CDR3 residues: CASSQDGRGRLEQYF. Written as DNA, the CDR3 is TGTGCCAGCAGCCAAGATGGTAGGGGGCGGTTGGAGCAGTACTTC.

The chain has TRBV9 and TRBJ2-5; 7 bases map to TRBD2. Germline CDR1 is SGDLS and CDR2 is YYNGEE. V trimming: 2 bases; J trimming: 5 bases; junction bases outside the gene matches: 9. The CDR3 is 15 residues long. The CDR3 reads CASSVDFGRRETQYF. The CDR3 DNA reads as TGTGCCAGCAGCGTCGATTTCGGGAGGCGGGAGACCCAGTACTTC.

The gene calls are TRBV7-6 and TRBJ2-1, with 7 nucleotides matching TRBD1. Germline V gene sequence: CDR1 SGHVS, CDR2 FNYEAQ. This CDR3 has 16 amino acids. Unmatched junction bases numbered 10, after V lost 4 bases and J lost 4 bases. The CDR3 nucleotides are TGTGCCAGCAGCTACCGGACAGGTGTACGGTACAATGAGCAGTTCTTC. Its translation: CASSYRTGVRYNEQFF.

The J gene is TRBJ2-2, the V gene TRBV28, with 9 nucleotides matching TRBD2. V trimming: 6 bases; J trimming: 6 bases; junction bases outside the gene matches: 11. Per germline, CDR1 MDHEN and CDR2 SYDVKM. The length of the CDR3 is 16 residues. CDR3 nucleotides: TGTGCCAGCAGCCAGGAGTGGGCGGGGGGGCCCGGGGAGCTGTTTTTT. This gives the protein CASSQEWAGGPGELFF.

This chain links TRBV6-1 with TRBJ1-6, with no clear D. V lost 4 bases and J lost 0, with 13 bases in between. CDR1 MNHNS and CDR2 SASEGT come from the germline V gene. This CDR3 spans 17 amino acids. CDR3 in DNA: TGTGCCAGCAGTGGTGGCAGTTTTCGCTCCTATAATTCACCCCTCCACTTT. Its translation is CASSGGSFRSYNSPLHF.

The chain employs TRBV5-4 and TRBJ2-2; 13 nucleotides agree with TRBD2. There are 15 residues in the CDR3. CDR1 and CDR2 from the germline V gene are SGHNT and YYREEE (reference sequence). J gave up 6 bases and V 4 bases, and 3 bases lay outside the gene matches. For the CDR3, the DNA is TGTGCCAGCAGCCGGACTAGCGGGGGATCCGGGGAGCTGTTTTTT. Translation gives CASSRTSGGSGELFF.

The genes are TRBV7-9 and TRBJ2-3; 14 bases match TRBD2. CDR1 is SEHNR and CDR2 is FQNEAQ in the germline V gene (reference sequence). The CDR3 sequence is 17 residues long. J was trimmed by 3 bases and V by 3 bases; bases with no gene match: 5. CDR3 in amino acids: CASSLTSGGVRTDTQYF. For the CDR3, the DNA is TGTGCCAGCAGCTTGACTAGCGGGGGGGTACGGACAGATACGCAGTATTTT.

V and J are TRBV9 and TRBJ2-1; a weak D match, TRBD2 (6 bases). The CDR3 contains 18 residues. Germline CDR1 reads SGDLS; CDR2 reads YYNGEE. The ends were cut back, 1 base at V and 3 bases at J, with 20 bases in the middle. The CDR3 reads CASSVRGGGVPLYNEQFF. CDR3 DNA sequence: TGTGCCAGCAGCGTAAGGGGAGGCGGGGTCCCCCTCTACAATGAGCAGTTCTTC.

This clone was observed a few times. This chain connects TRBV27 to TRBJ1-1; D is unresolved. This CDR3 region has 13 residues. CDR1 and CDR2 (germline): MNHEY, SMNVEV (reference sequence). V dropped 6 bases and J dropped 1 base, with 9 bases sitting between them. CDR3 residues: CASRPRGNTEAFF. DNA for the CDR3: TGTGCCAGCAGGCCCCGGGGGAACACTGAAGCTTTCTTT.

The CDR3: CAITTDRARFGYTF. CDR3 in DNA: TGTGCCATCACGACCGACAGGGCAAGGTTTGGCTACACCTTC. The chain links TRBV6-1 to TRBJ1-2; 7 nucleotides agree with TRBD1. The CDR3 sequence is 14 residues long. V trimming: 10 bases; J trimming: 7 bases; junction bases outside the gene matches: 15. The V gene's germline CDR1 is MNHNS and CDR2 SASEGT.

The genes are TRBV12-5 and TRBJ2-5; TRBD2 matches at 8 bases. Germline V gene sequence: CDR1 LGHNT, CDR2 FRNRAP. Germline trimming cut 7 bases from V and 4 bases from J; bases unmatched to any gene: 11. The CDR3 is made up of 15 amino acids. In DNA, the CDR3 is TGTGCTAGTGCCCCGGGGGGGGGAGGGACAGAGACCCAGTACTTC. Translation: CASAPGGGGTETQYF. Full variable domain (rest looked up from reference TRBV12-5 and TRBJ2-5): DARVTQTPRHKVTEMGQEVTMRCQPILGHNTVFWYRQTMMQGLELLAYFRNRAPLDDSGMPKDRFSAEMPDATLATLKIQPSEPRDSAVYFCASAPGGGGTETQYFGPGTRLLVL.

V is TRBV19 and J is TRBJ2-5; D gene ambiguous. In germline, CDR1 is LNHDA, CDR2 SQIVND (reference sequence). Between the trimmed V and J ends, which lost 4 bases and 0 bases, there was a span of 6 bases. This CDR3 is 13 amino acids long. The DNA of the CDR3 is TGTGCCAGTAGTAATGTCGACCAAGAGACCCAGTACTTC. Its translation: CASSNVDQETQYF. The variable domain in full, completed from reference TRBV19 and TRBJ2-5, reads DGGITQSPKYLFRKEGQNVTLSCEQNLNHDAMYWYRQDPGQGLRLIYYSQIVNDFQKGDIAEGYSVSREKKESFPLTVTSAQKNPTAFYLCASSNVDQETQYFGPGTRLLVL.

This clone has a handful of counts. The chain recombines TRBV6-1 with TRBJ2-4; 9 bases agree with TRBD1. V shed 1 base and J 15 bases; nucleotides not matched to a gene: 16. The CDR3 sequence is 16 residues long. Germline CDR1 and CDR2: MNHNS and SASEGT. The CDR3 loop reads CASSEGSGTGSQEAYF. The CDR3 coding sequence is TGTGCCAGCAGTGAAGGATCCGGGACAGGGTCACAAGAGGCGTACTTC.

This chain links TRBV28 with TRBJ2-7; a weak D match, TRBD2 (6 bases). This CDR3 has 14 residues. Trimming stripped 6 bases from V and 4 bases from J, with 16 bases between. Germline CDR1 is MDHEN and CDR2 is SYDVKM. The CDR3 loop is CASSLFGLQYEQYF. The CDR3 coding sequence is TGTGCCAGCAGCCTATTCGGACTACAATACGAGCAGTACTTC.

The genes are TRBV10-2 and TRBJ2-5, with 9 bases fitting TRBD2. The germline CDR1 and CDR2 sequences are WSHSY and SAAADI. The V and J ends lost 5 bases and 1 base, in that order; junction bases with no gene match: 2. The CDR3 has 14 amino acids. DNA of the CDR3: TGCGCCAGCAGTAAGGGACTAGCCCAAGAGACCCAGTACTTC. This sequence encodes CASSKGLAQETQYF.

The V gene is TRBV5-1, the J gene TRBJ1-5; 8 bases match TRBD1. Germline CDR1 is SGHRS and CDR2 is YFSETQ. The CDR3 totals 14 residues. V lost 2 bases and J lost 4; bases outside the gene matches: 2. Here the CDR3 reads CASSFGTGNQPQHF. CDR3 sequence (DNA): TGCGCCAGCAGCTTCGGGACAGGTAATCAGCCCCAGCATTTT.